The rows below give T cell receptor beta chains drawn from one sample of a study of CD8+ T cells in alopecia areata. The data were produced by immunoSEQ multiplex PCR, yet TCRdb's version contains in-frame clones alone and is incomplete. Among roughly 190,000 clones, 60% to 70% were seen once, and the ten largest hold over 0.55%. Specimen: CD4+ T cells sorted from blood, collected at week 4, from a patient treated with tofacitinib. Source of these receptors: a human donor with alopecia areata. The CDR3 runs from the conserved cysteine through the conserved F or W. The D gene is left open where the match is weak. Expanded clones are given a class, and other clones once, few, many or no size at all.

CDR3 DNA,CDR3 protein,clone size,D gene,V gene,J gene
TGCAGCCATGGGACTAGCGGGAGGTCTAAGCAGTTCTTC,CSHGTSGRSKQFF,few,TRBD2,TRBV29-1,TRBJ2-1
TGTGCCAGCAGTTCCCCTAGCGGGAGGGAGAATGAGCAGTTCTTC,CASSSPSGRENEQFF,-,TRBD2,TRBV6-5,TRBJ2-1
TGTGCCAGTAGTATAGAGACCCCTGCCGGTCTCGCTAACTATGGCTACACCTTC,CASSIETPAGLANYGYTF,-,-,TRBV19,TRBJ1-2
TGTGCCTGGAGTGTACCCCACAGGGGAAGCCAGCCCCAGCATTTT,CAWSVPHRGSQPQHF,-,TRBD1,TRBV30,TRBJ1-5
TGTGCCAGCAGCCCTCGGACAGGGGTAGAGACCCAGTACTTC,CASSPRTGVETQYF,-,TRBD1,TRBV7-9,TRBJ2-5
TGCAGCGTTGGGGGAACTCAGGGAGGGTCCTACGAGCAGTACTTC,CSVGGTQGGSYEQYF,-,TRBD2,TRBV29-1,TRBJ2-7
TGTGCCAGCAGCCAAGGGACTAGCGGGTTTCCTACCCAGGACGAGCAGTACTTC,CASSQGTSGFPTQDEQYF,-,TRBD2,TRBV4-2,TRBJ2-7
TGTGCCAGCAGTGAAGGCTTGATCAATGAGCAGTTCTTC,CASSEGLINEQFF,-,-,TRBV2,TRBJ2-1
TGTGCCTGGAGTGTACCTAGCAGTACCTACGAGCAGTACTTC,CAWSVPSSTYEQYF,-,-,TRBV30,TRBJ2-7
TGCAGCGGTGTCGGGGTAGGGGCTGCTCCCGAGCAGTACTTC,CSGVGVGAAPEQYF,-,-,TRBV29-1,TRBJ2-7
TGCGCCAGCAGCTTGGAGGGACGGCAAGATAGGGAGCCCCAGCATTTT,CASSLEGRQDREPQHF,-,-,TRBV5-1,TRBJ1-5
TGCAGCGTTAAACAGGGCAACAATCAGCCCCAGCATTTT,CSVKQGNNQPQHF,few,-,TRBV29-1,TRBJ1-5
TGCGCCAGCAGCCATGCCGGGTCCAAGTCGTCACGAAACACCATATATTTT,CASSHAGSKSSRNTIYF,-,-,TRBV4-3,TRBJ1-3
TGTGCCACCACGACAGGGGATGGCTACACCTTC,CATTTGDGYTF,few,TRBD1,TRBV6-1,TRBJ1-2
TGCGCCAGCAGCCAAGTCCGGTTGGCCGGGGAGCTGTTTTTT,CASSQVRLAGELFF,-,-,TRBV4-1,TRBJ2-2
TGTGCCAGCAGCGCCCGCTCGGGGGAGACCCAGTACTTC,CASSARSGETQYF,once,-,TRBV7-2,TRBJ2-5
TGTGCCAGCTCACCGCCGGGACCGAACGGCTACACCTTC,CASSPPGPNGYTF,few,-,TRBV18,TRBJ1-2
TGTGCCAGCAGCGGACAGAGGTGGAATGAGCAGTTCTTC,CASSGQRWNEQFF,-,-,TRBV2,TRBJ2-1
TGCGCCAGCAGCTTGGGGACCAGAGCTGATGAGCAGTTCTTC,CASSLGTRADEQFF,once,-,TRBV5-1,TRBJ2-1
TGTGCCACCAGCAGAGACTCCGCAGCGGGGAGTTCCTACGAGCAGTACTTC,CATSRDSAAGSSYEQYF,-,TRBD2,TRBV15,TRBJ2-7
TGTGCCAGCAGTACGGACAACACAGATACGCAGTATTTT,CASSTDNTDTQYF,few,-,TRBV6-5,TRBJ2-3
TGTGCCAGCAGTGAAGGGAGGACAGTCAATCAGCCCCAGCATTTT,CASSEGRTVNQPQHF,-,-,TRBV2,TRBJ1-5
TGTGCCAGCAGTTACCCGCGGGACAACCATCAGCCCCAGCATTTT,CASSYPRDNHQPQHF,few,-,TRBV6-5,TRBJ1-5
TGTGCCAGCAGTGAGCCCACGGGCAGGGCAGATACGCAGTATTTT,CASSEPTGRADTQYF,-,-,TRBV25-1,TRBJ2-3
TGTGCCAGCAGCCGTCGACAGGACTCTGGAAACACCATATATTTT,CASSRRQDSGNTIYF,-,-,TRBV7-2,TRBJ1-3
TGTGCCAGCAGGCTCCCCGTGCCCCGGGACGCCTGGTTCTTC,CASRLPVPRDAWFF,-,-,TRBV27,TRBJ2-1
TGTGCCTGGATGCCGGCCCATGGGGAGACCCAGTACTTC,CAWMPAHGETQYF,-,-,TRBV30,TRBJ2-5
TGTGCCTGGAGTGTACAAAGCGGGAGGGCCCACGAGCAGTACTTC,CAWSVQSGRAHEQYF,-,TRBD2,TRBV30,TRBJ2-7
TGTGCCTGGAGTCCGGGTACCCCAGAAGCTTTCTTT,CAWSPGTPEAFF,-,-,TRBV30,TRBJ1-1
TGTGCCAGCAGCTTAGATCTATGGGCGGGAGGTGAGCAGTTCTTC,CASSLDLWAGGEQFF,-,TRBD2,TRBV11-2,TRBJ2-1
TGCAGCGTTGAAAAGGTCAGGAGTTTAGAGACCCAGTACTTC,CSVEKVRSLETQYF,-,-,TRBV29-1,TRBJ2-5
TGTGCCAGCAGCCAAGCATTGGAGACCCAGTACTTC,CASSQALETQYF,-,-,TRBV14,TRBJ2-5
TGTGCCAGCAGGGCGGGAGGGGCGAACACCGGGGAGCTGTTTTTT,CASRAGGANTGELFF,-,TRBD2,TRBV6-5,TRBJ2-2
TGTGCCAGCAGGATGCTAGACCGTCCCACAGATACGCAGTATTTT,CASRMLDRPTDTQYF,-,-,TRBV5-4,TRBJ2-3
TGCGCCAGCAGGGCCAGCTCCTACAATGAGCAGTTCTTC,CASRASSYNEQFF,few,-,TRBV23-1,TRBJ2-1
TGCAGCGTCTCAGAGACAGTTAATGAAAAACTGTTTTTT,CSVSETVNEKLFF,-,-,TRBV29-1,TRBJ1-4
TGCGCCAGCAGCTTGGCAAGCGGGAGTAGTGAAAAGACCCAGTACTTC,CASSLASGSSEKTQYF,-,TRBD2,TRBV5-1,TRBJ2-5
TGTGCCAGCATTCGCGGACACACTGAAGCTTTCTTT,CASIRGHTEAFF,few,-,TRBV2,TRBJ1-1
TGCGCCAGCAGCTCCCGGACAGGGGGGAACACCGGGGAGCTGTTTTTT,CASSSRTGGNTGELFF,few,TRBD1,TRBV5-1,TRBJ2-2
TGTGCCATCAGTGATTGGAATAACACTGAAGCTTTCTTT,CAISDWNNTEAFF,few,-,TRBV10-3,TRBJ1-1
TGTGCCAGCAGCCAAGCGAGGGGCGTCGGCACTGAAGCTTTCTTT,CASSQARGVGTEAFF,many,-,TRBV14,TRBJ1-1
TGTGCCTGGAGTGAAAAGGCTGAAGCTTTCTTT,CAWSEKAEAFF,-,-,TRBV30,TRBJ1-1
TGTGCCTGGAGTGTATTGCGGGGCTACACCTTC,CAWSVLRGYTF,-,-,TRBV30,TRBJ1-2
TGTGCCTCGGCAAGGGGGGGCTCGAATGGCTACACCTTC,CASARGGSNGYTF,few,-,TRBV30,TRBJ1-2
TGTGCCAGCAGCCGCGACAGGGTGGGGACCAAAAACATTCAGTACTTC,CASSRDRVGTKNIQYF,medium-sized,TRBD1,TRBV11-2,TRBJ2-4
TGTGCCAGTGGGGGAGGGAAGGCTGAAGCTTTCTTT,CASGGGKAEAFF,-,-,TRBV28,TRBJ1-1
TGTGCCAGCAGCTTGCCGACAATTGGCTACACCTTC,CASSLPTIGYTF,-,-,TRBV5-4,TRBJ1-2
TGTGCCAGCAGCACCCAGGACAGGGCGGGTCAGCCCCAGCATTTT,CASSTQDRAGQPQHF,-,TRBD1,TRBV7-2,TRBJ1-5
TGTGCCAGCAGGAGGGGAGAGGGCCCTCAGCCCCAGCATTTT,CASRRGEGPQPQHF,-,-,TRBV2,TRBJ1-5